The rows below give T cell receptor beta chains drawn from one sample of a study of T-cell memory formation after mild COVID-19. Using its own MiXCR run on the 5' RACE reads, TCRdb lists one record per CDR3 protein. The data show roughly 200,000 distinct CDR3 sequences, around 8.8% seen once. The sequenced sample consisted of PBMCs or a T cell subset sorted from them (not recorded which). These receptors originate from a man between 18 and 29 years old who had mild COVID-19 (a few samples of this study predate the infection). Cell type and time point are not known. Each CDR3 is given with its conserved first and last residue. The order of the fields is CDR3 DNA, CDR3 protein, J gene, clone size, V gene, D gene. D genes are given only for firm matches. Clone size, where shown, is once, few, many, or a class for clones that have expanded.

TGTGCCACCAGTGATGCCTCCGGGACAGGGACTGGCGCTTATGAGCAGTTCTTC CATSDASGTGTGAYEQFF TRBJ2-1 few TRBV24-1 TRBD1
TGTGCCAGCAGCCCGTTTCAGGGGACCCAGTACTTC CASSPFQGTQYF TRBJ2-5 . TRBV7-2 .
TGTGCCAGCAGCCCTTTACATACTGGCTACACCTTC CASSPLHTGYTF TRBJ1-2 few TRBV7-3 .
TGCAGTGCTAGAGTCCCCTCACACTCTGGAAACACCATATATTTT CSARVPSHSGNTIYF TRBJ1-3 few TRBV20-1 .
TGTGCCAGCAGTTCCCCGCTAGGGGGGATTGAAAAACTGTTTTTT CASSSPLGGIEKLFF TRBJ1-4 . TRBV12-3/TRBV12-4 .
TGCGCCAGCAGCCTCGGCGGGGCGGGGGGATATGAGCAGTTCTTC CASSLGGAGGYEQFF TRBJ2-1 many TRBV5-1 TRBD2
TGTGCCAGCAGCCAAGATCTGGGTCGAGAGACCCAGTACTTC CASSQDLGRETQYF TRBJ2-5 many TRBV3-1 .
TGTGCCAGCAGCTTTACCGGGACAGGGATCAATGAGCAGTTCTTC CASSFTGTGINEQFF TRBJ2-1 few TRBV7-3 TRBD1
TGTGCCAGCAGGAGGGGGGTCGGGGAGACCCAGTACTTC CASRRGVGETQYF TRBJ2-5 few TRBV3-1 .
TGTGCCAGCTCACCTCGGGTGGTCCAAGAGACCCAGTACTTC CASSPRVVQETQYF TRBJ2-5 few TRBV18 .
TGTGCCAGCAGCCAGGTCACGCAAGATGAAAAACTGTTTTTT CASSQVTQDEKLFF TRBJ1-4 . TRBV4-2 .
TGTGCCAGCAGCAACAGGGGTTCACCCCTCCACTTT CASSNRGSPLHF TRBJ1-6 . TRBV7-9 TRBD1
TGCGCCAGCAGCCAGGGAGGGGCACGGAGATTGAACACTGAAGCTTTCTTT CASSQGGARRLNTEAFF TRBJ1-1 few TRBV4-1 .
TGTGCCAGCAGTTCAGGACCCAGGGCACCGTTCTTC CASSSGPRAPFF TRBJ2-1 few TRBV12-3/TRBV12-4 .
TGTGCCACCAGTGATTCCCAGGCGGTAGAGACCCAGTACTTC CATSDSQAVETQYF TRBJ2-5 . TRBV24-1 .
TGTGCCAGCAGCCTATTAGCGGGGGGGCAGTTAGATACGCAGTATTTT CASSLLAGGQLDTQYF TRBJ2-3 . TRBV11-2 TRBD2
TGTGCTAGCAGCCCCGGGACAGGGGGTGAGCAGTTCTTC CASSPGTGGEQFF TRBJ2-1 many TRBV7-7 TRBD1
TGCAGGCTTGCGAGCGGGGGGATCGAGACCCAGTACTTC CRLASGGIETQYF TRBJ2-5 . TRBV20-1 TRBD2
TGTGCCATCAGTGATCATCAAGAGACCCAGTACTTC CAISDHQETQYF TRBJ2-5 few TRBV10-3 .
TGTGCCAGCAGCCTGCGCCCGGACGGCAATGAGCAGTTCTTC CASSLRPDGNEQFF TRBJ2-1 many TRBV3-1 .
TGCAGTGCTAGCACCGGGACAGGTTATCTTATTCAGCCCCAGCATTTT CSASTGTGYLIQPQHF TRBJ1-5 few TRBV20-1 TRBD1
TGTGCCAGCAGCTTGGAGATAAAAGAGACCCAGTACTTC CASSLEIKETQYF TRBJ2-5 few TRBV5-5 .